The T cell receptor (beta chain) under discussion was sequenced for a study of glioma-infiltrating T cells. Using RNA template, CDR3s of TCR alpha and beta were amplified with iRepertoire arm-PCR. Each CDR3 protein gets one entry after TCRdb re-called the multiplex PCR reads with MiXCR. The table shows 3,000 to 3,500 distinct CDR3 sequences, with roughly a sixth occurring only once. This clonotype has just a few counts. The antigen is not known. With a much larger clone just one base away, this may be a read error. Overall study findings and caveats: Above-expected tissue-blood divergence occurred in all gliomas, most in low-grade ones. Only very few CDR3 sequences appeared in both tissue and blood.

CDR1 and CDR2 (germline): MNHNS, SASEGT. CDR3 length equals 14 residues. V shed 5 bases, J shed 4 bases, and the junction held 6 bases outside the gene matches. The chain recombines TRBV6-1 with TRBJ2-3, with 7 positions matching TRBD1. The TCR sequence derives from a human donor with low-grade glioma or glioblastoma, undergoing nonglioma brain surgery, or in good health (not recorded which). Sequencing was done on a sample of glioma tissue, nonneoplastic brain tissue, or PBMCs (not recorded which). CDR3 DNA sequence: TGTGCCAGCAGTTGCCGACAGGGTTCAGATACGCAGTATTTT. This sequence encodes CASSCRQGSDTQYF.